Each of the 11 T cell receptor beta chains below was sequenced from the same sample in a study of T cells in Graves' hyperthyroidism and ophthalmopathy. The source material, RNA transcripts, was used to amplify TCR beta CDR3 regions. TCR CDR3 regions were first amplified by RT-PCR with HTBI primers. TCRdb re-called the multiplex PCR reads with MiXCR, one entry per CDR3 protein. This sample has around 400,000 distinct CDR3 sequences; approximately 14% occur once, and the top ten carry approximately 19%. Material for sequencing was blood. These TCRs come from a woman aged 60 to 75 with Graves' ophthalmopathy.

With respect to this clonotype: A much larger clone lies one base from this, so it may be a read error. The rearrangement links TRBV20-1 to TRBJ2-1; perhaps D is TRBD1 or TRBD2 (6 bases each). From germline, CDR1 is DFQATT and CDR2 SNEGSKA (reference sequence). The CDR3 runs 10 residues. CDR3 amino acids: CAVGGQGQFF. The CDR3 region has the DNA TGCGCCGTGGGGGGCCAGGGGCAGTTCTTC.

This clonotype was counted at least ten times. The V and J genes are TRBV2 and TRBJ2-1; D gene ambiguous. The germline V and J ends were trimmed by 5 bases and 6 bases, with 14 bases remaining between them. Germline CDR1 is SNHLY and CDR2 is FYNNEI. The CDR3 runs 14 residues. The CDR3 loop is CASSRLTSLNEQFF. CDR3 nucleotides: TGTGCCAGCAGTCGGCTGACCTCTCTCAATGAGCAGTTCTTC.

This chain uses TRBV15 with TRBJ2-7; 7 nucleotides match TRBD2. The junction had 3 bases not matched to a gene; V was cut back by 0 bases and J by 1 base. CDR1 LNHNV and CDR2 YYDKDF come from the germline V gene (reference sequence). CDR3 size: 15 residues. The CDR3 nucleotides read TGTGCCACCAGCAGAGATCCGGGGGGTTCCTACGAGCAGTACTTC. Amino acids: CATSRDPGGSYEQYF.

The rearrangement uses TRBV28 and TRBJ1-2; TRBD1 matches at 9 bases. Trimming removed 5 bases from V and 3 bases from J; junction bases left unmatched: 7. The CDR3 sequence is 15 residues long. CDR1 and CDR2 from the germline V gene are MDHEN and SYDVKM. The CDR3 region is CASSIQWTGDYGYTF. The CDR3 coding sequence is TGTGCCAGCAGTATTCAATGGACAGGGGACTATGGCTACACCTTC.

This clonotype was found many times. The V and J genes are TRBV2 and TRBJ1-1; possibly TRBD1 for D (5 bases). The CDR3 has 13 amino acids. CDR1 is SNHLY and CDR2 is FYNNEI in the germline V gene. With 8 bases removed from V and 4 bases from J, the gap between germline ends came to 14 bases. DNA for the CDR3: TGTGCCAGCCTTATCCAGGGCAGCACTGAAGCTTTCTTT. Protein sequence: CASLIQGSTEAFF.

The chain is built from TRBV6-2 or TRBV6-3 and TRBJ2-1; 8 nucleotides line up with TRBD1. The germline V gene has CDR1 MNHEY and CDR2 SVGEGT. J was trimmed by 6 bases and V by 10 bases; bases with no gene match: 8. The CDR3 spans 13 residues. The CDR3: CATVPDRVNEQFF. The CDR3 DNA sequence: TGTGCCACCGTGCCGGACAGGGTCAATGAGCAGTTCTTC.

This clonotype was seen a handful of times. V gene TRBV18 combines with J gene TRBJ2-3; D is perhaps TRBD1 (6 bases). The CDR3 consists of 17 residues. Trimming removed 2 bases at V and 5 bases at J, with 20 bases between. Germline CDR1 reads KGHSH; CDR2 reads LQKENI. In DNA form, the CDR3 reads TGTGCCAGCTCACCAATCGTCCCAGGGGCAGGTGAAGATACGCAGTATTTT. Translating gives CASSPIVPGAGEDTQYF.

This clonotype has a count of ten or more. V usage is TRBV11-2 and J usage is TRBJ2-5; D ambiguous. Germline CDR1 and CDR2: SGHAT and FQNNGV. Trimming left V 8 bases short and J 5 bases short, with 9 bases between. This CDR3 is built from 11 residues. The CDR3 is CASRSGETQYF. In DNA form, the CDR3 reads TGTGCCAGCCGCTCTGGGGAGACCCAGTACTTC.

This clonotype came up many times. This chain joins TRBV2 and TRBJ1-5, with TRBD1 matching over 9 bases. V lost 8 bases to trimming and J lost 4 bases; unmatched junction nucleotides: 3. CDR1 SNHLY and CDR2 FYNNEI come from the germline V gene. This CDR3 spans 13 amino acids. The CDR3 region is CASHGQGNQPQHF. The CDR3 region has the DNA TGTGCCAGCCACGGACAGGGGAATCAGCCCCAGCATTTT.

The chain has TRBV9 and TRBJ1-6; maybe TRBD1 (6 bases). This CDR3 is built from 15 residues. The V gene's germline CDR1 is SGDLS and CDR2 YYNGEE. Trimming left V 0 bases short and J 10 bases short, with 14 bases between. Here the CDR3 DNA reads TGTGCCAGCAGCGTAGCTGCAGGGGTAGAATCACCCCTCCACTTT. Its translation: CASSVAAGVESPLHF.

This clonotype was observed many times. This chain joins TRBV3-1 and TRBJ1-2; tentatively, D is TRBD1 (5 bases). The V end lost 2 bases, the J end lost 3 bases, and 10 bases lay between the germline ends. This CDR3 contains 14 residues. The germline V gene has CDR1 LGHDT and CDR2 YNNKEL (reference sequence). CDR3 protein: CASSQRWGDYGYTF. In nucleotides, the CDR3 is TGTGCCAGCAGCCAAAGGTGGGGGGACTATGGCTACACCTTC.